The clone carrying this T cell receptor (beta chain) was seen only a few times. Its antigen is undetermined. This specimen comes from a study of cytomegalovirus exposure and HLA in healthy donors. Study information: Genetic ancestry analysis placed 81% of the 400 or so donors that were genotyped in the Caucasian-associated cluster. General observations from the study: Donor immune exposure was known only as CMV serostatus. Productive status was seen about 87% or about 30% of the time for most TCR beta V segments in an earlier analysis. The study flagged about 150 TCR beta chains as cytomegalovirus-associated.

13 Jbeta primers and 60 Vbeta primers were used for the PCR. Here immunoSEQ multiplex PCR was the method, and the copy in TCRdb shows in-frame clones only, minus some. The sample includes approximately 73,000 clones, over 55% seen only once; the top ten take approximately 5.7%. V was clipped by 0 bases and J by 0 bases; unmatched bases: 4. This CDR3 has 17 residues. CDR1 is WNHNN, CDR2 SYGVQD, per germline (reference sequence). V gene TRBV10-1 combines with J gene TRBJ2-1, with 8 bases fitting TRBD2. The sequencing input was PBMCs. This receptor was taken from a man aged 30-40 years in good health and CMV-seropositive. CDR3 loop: CASSESNSGNSYNEQFF. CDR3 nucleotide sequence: TGCGCCAGCAGTGAGTCTAATAGCGGGAACTCCTACAATGAGCAGTTCTTC.